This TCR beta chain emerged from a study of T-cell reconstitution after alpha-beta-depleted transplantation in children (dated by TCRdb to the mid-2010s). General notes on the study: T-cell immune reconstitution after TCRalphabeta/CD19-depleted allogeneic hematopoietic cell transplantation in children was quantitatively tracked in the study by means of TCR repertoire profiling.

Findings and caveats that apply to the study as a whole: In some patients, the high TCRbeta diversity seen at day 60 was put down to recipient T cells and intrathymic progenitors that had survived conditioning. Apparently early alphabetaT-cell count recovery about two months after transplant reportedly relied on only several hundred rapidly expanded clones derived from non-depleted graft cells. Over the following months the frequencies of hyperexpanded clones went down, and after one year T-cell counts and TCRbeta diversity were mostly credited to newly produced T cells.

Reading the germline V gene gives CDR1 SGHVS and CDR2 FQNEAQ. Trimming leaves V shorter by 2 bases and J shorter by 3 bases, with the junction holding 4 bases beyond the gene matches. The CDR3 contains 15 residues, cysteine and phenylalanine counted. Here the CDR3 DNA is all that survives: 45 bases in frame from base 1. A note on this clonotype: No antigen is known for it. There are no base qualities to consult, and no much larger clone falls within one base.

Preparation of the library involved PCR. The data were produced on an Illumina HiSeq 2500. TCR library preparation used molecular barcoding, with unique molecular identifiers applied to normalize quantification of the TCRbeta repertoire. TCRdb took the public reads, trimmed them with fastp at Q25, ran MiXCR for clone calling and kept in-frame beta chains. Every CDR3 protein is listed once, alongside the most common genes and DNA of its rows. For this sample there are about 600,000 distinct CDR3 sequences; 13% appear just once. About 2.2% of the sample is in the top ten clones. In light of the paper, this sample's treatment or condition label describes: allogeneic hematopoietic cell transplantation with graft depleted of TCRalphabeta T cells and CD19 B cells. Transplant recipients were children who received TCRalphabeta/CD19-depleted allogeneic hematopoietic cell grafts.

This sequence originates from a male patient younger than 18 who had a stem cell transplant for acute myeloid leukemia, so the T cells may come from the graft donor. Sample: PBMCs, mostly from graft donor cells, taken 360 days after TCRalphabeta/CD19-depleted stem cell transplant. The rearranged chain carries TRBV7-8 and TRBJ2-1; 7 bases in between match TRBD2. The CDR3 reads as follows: CASSLRLAYYNEQFF. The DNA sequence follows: TGTGCCAGCAGCTTACGACTAGCATACTACAATGAGCAGTTCTTC.